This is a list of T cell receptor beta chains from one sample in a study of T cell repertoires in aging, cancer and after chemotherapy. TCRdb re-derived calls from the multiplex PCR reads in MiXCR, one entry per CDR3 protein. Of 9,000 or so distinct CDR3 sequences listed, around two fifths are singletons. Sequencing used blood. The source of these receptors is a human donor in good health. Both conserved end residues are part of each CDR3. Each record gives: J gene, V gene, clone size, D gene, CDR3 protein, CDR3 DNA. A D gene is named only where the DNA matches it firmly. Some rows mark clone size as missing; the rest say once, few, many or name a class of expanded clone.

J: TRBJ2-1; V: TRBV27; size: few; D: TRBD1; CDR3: CASSFPPGQGASEQFF; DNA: TGTGCCAGCAGTTTCCCACCGGGACAGGGGGCTTCTGAGCAGTTCTTC
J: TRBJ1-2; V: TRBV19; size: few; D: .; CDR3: CASTPGAAVLGYTF; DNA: TGTGCCAGTACCCCCGGGGCGGCGGTCCTTGGCTACACCTTC
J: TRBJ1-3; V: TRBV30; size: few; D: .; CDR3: CAWSRDSGSGNTIYF; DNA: TGTGCCTGGAGTCGGGACTCGGGCTCTGGAAACACCATATATTTT
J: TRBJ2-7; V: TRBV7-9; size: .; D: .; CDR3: CASSLDLGSYEQYF; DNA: TGTGCCAGCAGCTTAGACCTGGGTTCCTACGAGCAGTACTTC
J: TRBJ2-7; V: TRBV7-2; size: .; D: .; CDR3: CASSADRPRRADEQYF; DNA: TGTGCCAGCAGCGCTGACAGGCCGCGGAGGGCCGACGAGCAGTACTTC
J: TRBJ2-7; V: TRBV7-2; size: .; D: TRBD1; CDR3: CASARDRGYEQYF; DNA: TGTGCCAGTGCGCGAGACAGGGGCTACGAGCAGTACTTC
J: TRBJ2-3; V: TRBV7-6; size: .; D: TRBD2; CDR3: CASSHVAGITETQYF; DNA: TGTGCCAGCAGCCACGTAGCGGGCATCACAGAAACGCAGTATTTT
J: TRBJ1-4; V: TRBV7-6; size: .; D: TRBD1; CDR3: CASGDSPNEKLFF; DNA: TGTGCCAGCGGGGACAGCCCTAATGAAAAACTGTTTTTT
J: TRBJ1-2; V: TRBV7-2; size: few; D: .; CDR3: CASSLAVGAYGYTF; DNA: TGTGCCAGCAGCTTAGCAGTGGGGGCTTATGGCTACACCTTC
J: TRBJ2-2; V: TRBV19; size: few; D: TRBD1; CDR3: CASSKDRGRDTGELFF; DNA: TGTGCCAGTAGTAAGGACAGGGGGCGAGACACCGGGGAGCTGTTTTTT
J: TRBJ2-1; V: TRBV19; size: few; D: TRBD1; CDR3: CASSARRQGPHNEQFF; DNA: TGTGCCAGTAGTGCTCGACGACAGGGTCCCCACAATGAGCAGTTCTTC
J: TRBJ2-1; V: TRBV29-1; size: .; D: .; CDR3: CSVHIRTVYNEQFF; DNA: TGCAGCGTTCACATCCGGACAGTTTACAATGAGCAGTTCTTC
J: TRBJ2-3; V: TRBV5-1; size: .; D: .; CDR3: CASSLEGSGDTQYF; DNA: TGTGCCAGCAGCTTGGAAGGGTCTGGAGATACGCAGTATTTT
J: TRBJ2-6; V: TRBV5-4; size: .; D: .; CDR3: CASTRDTPGTGANVLTF; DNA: TGTGCCAGCACCCGGGACACACCCGGCACTGGGGCCAACGTCCTGACTTTC
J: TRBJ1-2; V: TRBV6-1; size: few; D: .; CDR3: CASSEYDGANYGYTF; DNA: TGTGCCAGCAGTGAATATGACGGAGCTAACTATGGCTACACCTTC
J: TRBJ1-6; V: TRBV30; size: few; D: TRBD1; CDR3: CAWSRDRGSLNSPLHF; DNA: TGTGCCTGGAGTCGGGACAGGGGGAGCCTTAATTCACCCCTCCACTTT
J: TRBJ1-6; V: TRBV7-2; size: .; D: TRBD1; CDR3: CASRHGQANSPLHF; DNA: TGTGCCAGCAGACACGGACAGGCGAATTCACCCCTCCACTTT
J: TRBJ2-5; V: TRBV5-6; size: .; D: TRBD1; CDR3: CASSSGQGAETQYF; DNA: TGTGCCAGCAGCTCGGGACAGGGTGCCGAGACCCAGTACTTC
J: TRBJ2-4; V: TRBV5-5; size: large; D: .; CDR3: CASSLEWSGGRNIQYF; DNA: TGTGCCAGCAGCTTGGAGTGGTCGGGGGGCAGAAACATTCAGTACTTC
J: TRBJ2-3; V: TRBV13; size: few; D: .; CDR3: CASSLVFRARTDTQYF; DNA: TGTGCCAGCAGCTTAGTATTCAGGGCCCGCACAGATACGCAGTATTTT
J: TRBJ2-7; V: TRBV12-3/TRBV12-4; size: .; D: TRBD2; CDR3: CASSFGGSEYEQYF; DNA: TGTGCCAGCAGCTTCGGGGGGTCCGAGTACGAGCAGTACTTC
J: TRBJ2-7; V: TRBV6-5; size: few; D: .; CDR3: CASSYAGHTAYEQYF; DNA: TGTGCCAGCAGTTACGCAGGGCACACGGCCTACGAGCAGTACTTC
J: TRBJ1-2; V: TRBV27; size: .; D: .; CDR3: CATMRTTAVDGYTF; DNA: TGTGCCACAATGAGGACAACGGCCGTGGATGGCTACACCTTC
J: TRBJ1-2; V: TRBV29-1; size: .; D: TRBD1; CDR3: CSVEDLFGWGQGIGYTF; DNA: TGCAGCGTTGAAGATCTTTTTGGTTGGGGACAGGGTATAGGCTACACCTTC
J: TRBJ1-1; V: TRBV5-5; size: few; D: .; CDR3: CASSLYSGPNTEAFF; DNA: TGTGCCAGCAGCTTGTATTCAGGCCCAAACACTGAAGCTTTCTTT
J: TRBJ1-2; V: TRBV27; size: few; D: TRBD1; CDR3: CASSSGTGVGYTF; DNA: TGTGCCAGCAGTTCCGGGACAGGGGTTGGCTACACCTTC
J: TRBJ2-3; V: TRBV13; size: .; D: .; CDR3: CASRGSIAPVGTQYF; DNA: TGTGCCAGCCGGGGCTCAATTGCGCCGGTTGGTACGCAGTATTTT
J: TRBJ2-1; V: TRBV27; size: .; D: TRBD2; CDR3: CASSPGTSGVSSYNEQFF; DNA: TGTGCCAGCAGTCCCGGGACTAGCGGGGTAAGCTCCTACAATGAGCAGTTCTTC
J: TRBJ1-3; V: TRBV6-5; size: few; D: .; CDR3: CASSYVVSDTIYF; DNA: TGTGCCAGCAGTTACGTCGTTTCGGACACCATATATTTT
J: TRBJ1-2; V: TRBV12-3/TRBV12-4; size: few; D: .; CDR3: CASSLEGYGYTF; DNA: TGTGCCAGCAGTTTAGAGGGCTATGGCTACACCTTC
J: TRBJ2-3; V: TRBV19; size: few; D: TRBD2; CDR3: CASSRLNSGTTDTQYF; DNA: TGTGCCAGTAGTCGCCTTAATAGCGGGACAACAGATACGCAGTATTTT
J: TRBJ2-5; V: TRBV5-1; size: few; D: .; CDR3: CASSLAQSPETQYF; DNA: TGCGCCAGCAGCTTGGCCCAATCCCCGGAGACCCAGTACTTC
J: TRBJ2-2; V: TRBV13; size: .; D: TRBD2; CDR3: CASSSGRLSTGELFF; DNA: TGTGCCAGCAGCTCCGGGAGGCTGAGCACCGGGGAGCTGTTTTTT
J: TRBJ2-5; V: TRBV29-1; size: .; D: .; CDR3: CSARGRDRGLRETQYF; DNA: TGCAGTGCTAGAGGGCGGGACCGCGGACTCCGGGAGACCCAGTACTTC
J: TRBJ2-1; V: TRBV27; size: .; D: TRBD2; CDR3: CAIRNPTSGNEQFF; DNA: TGTGCCATCAGGAACCCGACTAGCGGCAATGAGCAGTTCTTC
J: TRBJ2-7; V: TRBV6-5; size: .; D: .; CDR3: CASRKGNYAYEQYF; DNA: TGTGCCAGCCGAAAAGGGAATTACGCCTACGAGCAGTACTTC
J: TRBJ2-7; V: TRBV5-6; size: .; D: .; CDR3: CASSPGGLAYEQYF; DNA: TGTGCCAGCAGCCCGGGGGGCCTCGCCTACGAGCAGTACTTC
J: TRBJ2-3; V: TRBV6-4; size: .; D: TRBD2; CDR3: CASSTSGRSGTQYF; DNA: TGTGCCAGCAGTACTAGCGGGCGGTCGGGTACGCAGTATTTT
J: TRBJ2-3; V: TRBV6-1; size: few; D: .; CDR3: CAIRGPRTDTQYF; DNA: TGTGCCATCAGGGGACCCCGCACAGATACGCAGTATTTT
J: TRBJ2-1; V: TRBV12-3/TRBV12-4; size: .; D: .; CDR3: CASSQDWVNEQFF; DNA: TGTGCCAGCAGCCAGGACTGGGTCAATGAGCAGTTCTTC
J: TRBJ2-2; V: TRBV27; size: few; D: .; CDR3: CASSVAQGSAGELFF; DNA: TGTGCCAGCAGTGTGGCACAGGGTAGCGCCGGGGAGCTGTTTTTT
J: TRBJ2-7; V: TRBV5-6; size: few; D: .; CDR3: CASSLGASYEQYF; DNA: TGTGCCAGCAGCTTGGGAGCTTCGTACGAGCAGTACTTC
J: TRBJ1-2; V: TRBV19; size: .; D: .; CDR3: CAGYDRNYGYTF; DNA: TGTGCCGGATATGACAGGAACTATGGCTACACCTTC
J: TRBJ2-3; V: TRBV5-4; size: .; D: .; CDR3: CASHSASSTDTQYF; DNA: TGTGCCAGCCACTCAGCATCTAGCACAGATACGCAGTATTTT
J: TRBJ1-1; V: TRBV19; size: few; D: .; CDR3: CASTVRGNTEAFF; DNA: TGTGCCAGTACCGTGAGGGGGAACACTGAAGCTTTCTTT
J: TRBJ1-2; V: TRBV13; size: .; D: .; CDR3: CASSAGLPNYGYTF; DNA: TGTGCCAGCAGTGCAGGGTTACCTAACTATGGCTACACCTTC
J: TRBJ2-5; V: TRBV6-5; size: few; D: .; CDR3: CASSYSPEQTQYF; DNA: TGTGCCAGCAGTTACTCTCCGGAACAGACCCAGTACTTC
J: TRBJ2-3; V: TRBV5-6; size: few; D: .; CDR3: CASSLSWLADTQYF; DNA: TGTGCCAGCAGCTTAAGTTGGCTTGCAGATACGCAGTATTTT
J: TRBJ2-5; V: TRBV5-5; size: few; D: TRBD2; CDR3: CASRISGNQETQYF; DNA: TGTGCCAGCAGAATTAGCGGGAACCAAGAGACCCAGTACTTC
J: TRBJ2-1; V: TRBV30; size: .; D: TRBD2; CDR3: CAWSEGLAGGEQFF; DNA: TGTGCCTGGAGTGAGGGACTAGCGGGAGGCGAGCAGTTCTTC
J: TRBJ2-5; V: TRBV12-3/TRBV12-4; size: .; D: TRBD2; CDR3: CASSFPPGTSGGAGETQYF; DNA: TGTGCCAGCAGTTTCCCTCCCGGGACTAGCGGGGGGGCAGGAGAGACCCAGTACTTC
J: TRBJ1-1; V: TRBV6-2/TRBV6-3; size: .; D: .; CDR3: CASRLRDKAFF; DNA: TGTGCCAGCAGACTCCGGGACAAAGCTTTCTTT
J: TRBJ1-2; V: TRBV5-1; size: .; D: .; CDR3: CASSSWGRHGYTF; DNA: TGCGCCAGCAGCTCCTGGGGGCGCCATGGCTACACCTTC
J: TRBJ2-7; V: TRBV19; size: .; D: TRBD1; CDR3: CASRNRGSNEQYF; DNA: TGTGCCAGTAGAAACAGGGGTAGCAACGAGCAGTACTTC
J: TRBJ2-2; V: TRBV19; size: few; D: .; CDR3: CASKGGRGGELFF; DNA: TGTGCCAGTAAAGGGGGGCGAGGCGGGGAGCTGTTTTTT
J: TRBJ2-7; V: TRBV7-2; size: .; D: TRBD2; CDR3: CASSLGASGTVYEQYF; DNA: TGTGCCAGCAGCTTAGGGGCTAGCGGAACGGTCTACGAGCAGTACTTC
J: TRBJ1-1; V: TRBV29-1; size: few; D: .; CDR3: CSVAPGNPRVAFF; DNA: TGCAGCGTTGCTCCGGGGAACCCGCGCGTAGCTTTCTTT
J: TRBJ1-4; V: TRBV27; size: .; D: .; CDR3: CASSLQGIGEKLFF; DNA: TGTGCCAGCAGTTTGCAGGGTATAGGGGAAAAACTGTTTTTT
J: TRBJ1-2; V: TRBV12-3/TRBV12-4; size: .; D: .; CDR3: CASSYQGSFGYTF; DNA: TGTGCCAGCAGTTACCAGGGGAGTTTTGGCTACACCTTC
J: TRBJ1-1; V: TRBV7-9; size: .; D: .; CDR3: CASSPPPLAFF; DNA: TGTGCCAGCAGCCCCCCCCCGCTTGCTTTCTTT